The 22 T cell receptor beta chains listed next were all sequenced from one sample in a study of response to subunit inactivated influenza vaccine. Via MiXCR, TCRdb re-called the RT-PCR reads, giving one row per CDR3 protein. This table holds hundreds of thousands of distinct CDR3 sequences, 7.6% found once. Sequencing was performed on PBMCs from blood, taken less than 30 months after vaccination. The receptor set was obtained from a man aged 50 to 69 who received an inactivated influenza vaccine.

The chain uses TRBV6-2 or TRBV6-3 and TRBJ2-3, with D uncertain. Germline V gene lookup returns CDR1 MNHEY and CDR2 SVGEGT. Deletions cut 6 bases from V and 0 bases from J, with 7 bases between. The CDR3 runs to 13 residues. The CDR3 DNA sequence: TGTGCCAGCAGGGCGGACAGCACAGATACGCAGTATTTT. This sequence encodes CASRADSTDTQYF.

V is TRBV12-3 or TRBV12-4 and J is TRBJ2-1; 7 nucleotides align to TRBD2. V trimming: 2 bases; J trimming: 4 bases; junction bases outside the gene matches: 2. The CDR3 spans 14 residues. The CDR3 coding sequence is TGTGCCAGCAGTTTACTAGCGGAATACAATGAGCAGTTCTTC. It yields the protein CASSLLAEYNEQFF.

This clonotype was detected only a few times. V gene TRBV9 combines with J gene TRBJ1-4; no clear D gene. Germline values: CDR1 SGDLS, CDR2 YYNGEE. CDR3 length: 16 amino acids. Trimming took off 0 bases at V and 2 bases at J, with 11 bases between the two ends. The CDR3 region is CASSVGGAWTNEKLFF. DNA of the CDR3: TGTGCCAGCAGCGTAGGGGGAGCGTGGACTAATGAAAAACTGTTTTTT.

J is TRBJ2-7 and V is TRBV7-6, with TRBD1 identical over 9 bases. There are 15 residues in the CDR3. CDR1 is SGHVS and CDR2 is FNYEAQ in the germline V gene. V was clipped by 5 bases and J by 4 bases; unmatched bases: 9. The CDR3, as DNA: TGTGCCAGCAGCAACCGGGACAGGGTAGGGTACGAGCAGTACTTC. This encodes CASSNRDRVGYEQYF.

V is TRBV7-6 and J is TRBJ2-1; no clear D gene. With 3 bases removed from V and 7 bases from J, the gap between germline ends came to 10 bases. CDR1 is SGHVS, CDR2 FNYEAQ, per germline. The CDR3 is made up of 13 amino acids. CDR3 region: CASSFLPGNEQFF. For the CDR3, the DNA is TGTGCCAGCAGCTTCCTGCCTGGGAATGAGCAGTTCTTC.

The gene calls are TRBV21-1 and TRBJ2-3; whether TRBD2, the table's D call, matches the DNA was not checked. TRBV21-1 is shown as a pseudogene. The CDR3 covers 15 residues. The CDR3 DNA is TGTGCCAGCAGCTCTAAAGCGGGGCAGCAGGATACGCAGTATTTT. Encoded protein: CASSSKAGQQDTQYF.

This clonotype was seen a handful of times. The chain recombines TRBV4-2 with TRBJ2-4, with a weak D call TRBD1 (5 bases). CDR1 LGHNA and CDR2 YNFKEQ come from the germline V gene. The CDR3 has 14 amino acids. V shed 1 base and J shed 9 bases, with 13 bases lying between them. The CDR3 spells CASSQGSRVGIQYF. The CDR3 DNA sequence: TGTGCCAGCAGCCAAGGTTCCAGGGTGGGCATTCAGTACTTC.

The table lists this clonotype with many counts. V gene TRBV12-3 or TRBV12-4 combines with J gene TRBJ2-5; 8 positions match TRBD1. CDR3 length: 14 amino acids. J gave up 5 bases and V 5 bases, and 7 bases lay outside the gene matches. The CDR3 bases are TGTGCCAGCAGTCTCCGAACAGGGGGGGAGACCCAGTACTTC. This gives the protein CASSLRTGGETQYF.

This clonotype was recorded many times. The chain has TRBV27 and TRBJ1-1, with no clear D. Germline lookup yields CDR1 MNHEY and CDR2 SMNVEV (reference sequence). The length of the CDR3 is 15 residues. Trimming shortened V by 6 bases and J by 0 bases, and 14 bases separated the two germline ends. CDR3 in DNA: TGTGCCAGCAGCCTCGGTGGACCTTTGAACACTGAAGCTTTCTTT. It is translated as CASSLGGPLNTEAFF.

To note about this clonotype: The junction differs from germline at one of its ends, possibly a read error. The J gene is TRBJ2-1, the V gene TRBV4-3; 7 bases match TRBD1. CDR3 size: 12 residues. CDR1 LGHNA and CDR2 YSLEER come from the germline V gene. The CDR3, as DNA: TGCGCCAGCAGTCGCGACAGGGCGAACTCTATCTTC. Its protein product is CASSRDRANSIF.

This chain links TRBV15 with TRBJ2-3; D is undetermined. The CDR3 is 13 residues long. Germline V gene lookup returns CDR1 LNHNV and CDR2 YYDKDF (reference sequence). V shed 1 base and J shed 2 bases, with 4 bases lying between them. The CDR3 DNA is TGTGCCACCAGCAGAGGCTCCACAGATACGCAGTATTTT. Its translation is CATSRGSTDTQYF.

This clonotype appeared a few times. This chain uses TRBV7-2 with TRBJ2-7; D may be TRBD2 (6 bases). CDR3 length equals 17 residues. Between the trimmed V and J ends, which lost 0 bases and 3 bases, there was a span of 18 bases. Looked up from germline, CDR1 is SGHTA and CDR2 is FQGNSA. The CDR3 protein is CASSLAFGRLGLYEQYF. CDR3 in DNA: TGTGCCAGCAGCTTAGCGTTTGGGAGACTAGGGCTCTACGAGCAGTACTTC.

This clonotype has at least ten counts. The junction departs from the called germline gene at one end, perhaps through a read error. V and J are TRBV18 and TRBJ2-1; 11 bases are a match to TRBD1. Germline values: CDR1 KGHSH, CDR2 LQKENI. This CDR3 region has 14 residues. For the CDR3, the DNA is TGCGCCAGCAGCCCGGGGACAGGGGGTAATGAGCAGTTCTTC. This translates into CASSPGTGGNEQFF.

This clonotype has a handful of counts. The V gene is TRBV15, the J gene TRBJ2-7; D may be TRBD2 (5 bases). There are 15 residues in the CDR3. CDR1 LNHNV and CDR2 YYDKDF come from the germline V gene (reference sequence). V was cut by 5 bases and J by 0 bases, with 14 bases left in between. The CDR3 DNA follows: TGTGCCACCAGCTTCGGACTCATGAGCTCCTACGAGCAGTACTTC. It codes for CATSFGLMSSYEQYF.

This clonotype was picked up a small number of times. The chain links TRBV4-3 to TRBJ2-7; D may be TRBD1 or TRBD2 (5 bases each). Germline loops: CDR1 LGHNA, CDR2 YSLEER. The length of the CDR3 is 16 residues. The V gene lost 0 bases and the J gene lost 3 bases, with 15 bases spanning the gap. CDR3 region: CASSQDRDGRHYEQYF. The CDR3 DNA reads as TGCGCCAGCAGCCAAGATCGGGACGGAAGACACTACGAGCAGTACTTC.

The CDR3 sequence: CSASYASGGVGTQYF. The CDR3 nucleotides read TGCAGTGCTAGTTACGCTAGCGGGGGAGTGGGGACCCAGTACTTC. The chain couples TRBV20-1 to TRBJ2-5; 10 bases are shared with TRBD2. Per germline, CDR1 DFQATT and CDR2 SNEGSKA (reference sequence). The CDR3 contains 15 residues. The V segment lost 3 bases and the J segment 7 bases; nucleotides outside the gene matches: 11.

CDR3 in amino acids: CASSFPLRGFRTTGELFF. CDR3 coding DNA: TGTGCCAGCAGTTTCCCGCTACGGGGATTTCGCACCACCGGGGAGCTGTTTTTT. The V gene is TRBV28, the J gene TRBJ2-2; D might be TRBD2 (5 bases). Deletions cut 3 bases from V and 4 bases from J, with 21 bases between. Germline CDR1 and CDR2: MDHEN and SYDVKM. The CDR3 runs 18 residues. Full variable domain (missing parts from reference TRBV28 and TRBJ2-2): DVKVTQSSRYLVKRTGEKVFLECVQDMDHENMFWYRQDPGLGLRLIYFSYDVKMKEKGDIPEGYSVSREKKERFSLILESASTNQTSMYLCASSFPLRGFRTTGELFFGEGSRLTVL.

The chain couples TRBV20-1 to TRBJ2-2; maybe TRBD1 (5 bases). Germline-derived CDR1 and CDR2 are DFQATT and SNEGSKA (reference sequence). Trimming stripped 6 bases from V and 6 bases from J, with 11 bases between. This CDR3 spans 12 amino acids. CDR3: CSARQLAGELFF. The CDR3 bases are TGCAGTGCAAGACAGTTGGCCGGGGAGCTGTTTTTT.

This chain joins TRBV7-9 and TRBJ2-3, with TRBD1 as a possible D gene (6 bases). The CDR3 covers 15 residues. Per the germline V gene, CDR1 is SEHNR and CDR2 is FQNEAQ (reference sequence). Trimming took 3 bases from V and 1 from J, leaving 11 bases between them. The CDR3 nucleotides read TGTGCCAGCAGCTTGTGGGGGCGGCGCACAGATACGCAGTATTTT. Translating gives CASSLWGRRTDTQYF.

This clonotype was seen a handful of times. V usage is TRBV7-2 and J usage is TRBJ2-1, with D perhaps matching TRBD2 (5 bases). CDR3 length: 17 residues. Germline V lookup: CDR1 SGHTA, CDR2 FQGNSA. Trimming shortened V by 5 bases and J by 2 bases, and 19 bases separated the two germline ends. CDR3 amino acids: CASSRRGGYSAYNEQFF. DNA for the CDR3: TGTGCCAGCAGCCGACGCGGCGGGTATAGCGCCTACAATGAGCAGTTCTTC.

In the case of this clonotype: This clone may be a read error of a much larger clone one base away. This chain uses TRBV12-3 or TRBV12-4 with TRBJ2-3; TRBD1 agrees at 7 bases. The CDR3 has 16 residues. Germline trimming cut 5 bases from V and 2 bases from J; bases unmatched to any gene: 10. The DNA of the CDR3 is TGTGCCAGCAGTGATAGCAGGGGGATCGACACAGATACGCAGTATTTT. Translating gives CASSDSRGIDTDTQYF.

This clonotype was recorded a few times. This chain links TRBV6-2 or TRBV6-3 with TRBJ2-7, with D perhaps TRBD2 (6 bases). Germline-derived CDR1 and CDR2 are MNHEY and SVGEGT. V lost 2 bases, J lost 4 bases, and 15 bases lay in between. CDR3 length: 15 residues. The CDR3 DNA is TGTGCCAGCAGTTACGTCGTGTGGGGGGTATACGAGCAGTACTTC. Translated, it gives CASSYVVWGVYEQYF.